This T cell receptor (beta chain) comes out of a study of cytomegalovirus exposure and HLA in healthy donors. The trim removed 1 base at V and 4 bases at J, leaving 13 bases unmatched. Germline CDR1 is GTSNPN and CDR2 is SVGIG (reference sequence). There are 18 residues in the CDR3. There are a few counts of this clone. The antigen is undetermined. General study points: Of the V segments, some could not be distinguished, including TRBV6-2 and TRBV6-3, and were excluded. In a later analysis, common viral pathogens appeared linked to several of the most significant clusters. Further analysis, carried out later, found HLA-associated TCR beta chains more clonally expanded than equally common other chains.

PCR primers comprised 60 Vbeta and 13 Jbeta primers. Assay used: immunoSEQ multiplex PCR; TCRdb lists only in-frame clones, some missing. In the table there are around 220,000 clones, over 60% of which are singletons. This TCR was sampled from a middle-aged man in good health and CMV-seronegative. The specimen sequenced was PBMCs. The rearrangement uses TRBV30 and TRBJ2-2; TRBD2 agrees at 9 bases. DNA for the CDR3: TGTGCCTGGAGTGCAATCGTGGTAGCGGGGGTCCTCACCGGGGAGCTGTTTTTT. It encodes CAWSAIVVAGVLTGELFF.